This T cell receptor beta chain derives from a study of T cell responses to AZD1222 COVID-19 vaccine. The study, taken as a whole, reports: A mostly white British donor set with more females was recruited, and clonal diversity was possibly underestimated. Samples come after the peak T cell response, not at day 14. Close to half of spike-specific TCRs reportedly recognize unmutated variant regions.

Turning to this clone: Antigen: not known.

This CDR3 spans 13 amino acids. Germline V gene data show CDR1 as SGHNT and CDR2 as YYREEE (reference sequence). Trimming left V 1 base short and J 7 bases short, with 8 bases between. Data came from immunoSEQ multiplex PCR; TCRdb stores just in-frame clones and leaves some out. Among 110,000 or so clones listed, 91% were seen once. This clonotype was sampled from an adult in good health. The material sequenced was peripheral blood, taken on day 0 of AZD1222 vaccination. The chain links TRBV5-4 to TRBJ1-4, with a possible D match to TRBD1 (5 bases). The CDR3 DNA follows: TGTGCCAGCAGCTTGCTGGGGGTTGAAAAACTGTTTTTT. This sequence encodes CASSLLGVEKLFF.